Here is one T cell receptor (beta chain) with its context. As yet, its antigen is unknown. V shed 3 bases and J shed 9 bases, with 15 bases lying between them. This CDR3 is 14 amino acids long. Germline loops: CDR1 LNHDA, CDR2 SQIVND (reference sequence). During its preparation, the TCRbeta library received unique molecular identifiers. One entry per CDR3 protein results from TCRdb running MiXCR on the PCR reads. The sample lists about 290,000 distinct CDR3 sequences, around a tenth occurring once. This sample stems from a study of T-cell reconstitution after alpha-beta-depleted transplantation in children. Study outcomes and limitations: The origin of high day-60 TCRbeta diversity in some patients lay in surviving recipient T cells and thymic progenitors. Reports say that about two months after transplant, the alpha-beta T cells came out of several hundred graft clones that had expanded. At the one-year point after transplant, T-cell counts and TCRbeta diversity were found to come mostly from T cells that had been newly produced.

The chain combines TRBV19 with TRBJ1-5, with D hard to call. This TCR was recovered from a boy in the first two years of life with acute myeloid leukemia, due to receive a stem cell transplant. The specimen comprised PBMCs, sampled before TCRalphabeta/CD19-depleted stem cell transplant. As DNA, the CDR3 is TGTGCCAGTAGTATGCCCCAACGGCTGGGGCCCCAGCATTTT. Protein sequence: CASSMPQRLGPQHF.